A single sample gave rise to the 16 T cell receptor beta chains below, sequenced in a study of OX40 agonist ivuxolimab in advanced cancers. The data were produced by immunoSEQ multiplex PCR, yet TCRdb's version contains in-frame clones alone and is incomplete. The sample shows approximately 74,000 clones, roughly 90% of them seen only once. Sample: CD4+ or CD8+ T cells sorted from blood, taken in a trial of the OX40 agonist ivuxolimab. These receptors came from an adult with an advanced solid tumor such as melanoma, head and neck, liver or kidney cancer.

The chain joins TRBV6-4 to TRBJ2-5, with no clear D. In germline, CDR1 is MRHNA, CDR2 SNTAGT. The V end lost 2 bases, the J end lost 5 bases, and 3 bases lay between the germline ends. This CDR3 has 11 residues. The CDR3 DNA reads as TGTGCCAGCAGTGACGTTGAGACCCAGTACTTC. It specifies CASSDVETQYF.

V and J are TRBV7-2 and TRBJ2-1; 9 bases line up with TRBD1. Losses at the gene ends were 4 bases for V and 9 bases for J; bases not matched to a gene: 7. Per germline, CDR1 SGHTA and CDR2 FQGNSA. This CDR3 is 14 amino acids long. In nucleotides, the CDR3 is TGTGCCAGCAGCTCGGGACAGGGTGGGGGTGAGCAGTTCTTC. It translates to CASSSGQGGGEQFF.

The rearrangement uses TRBV19 and TRBJ2-7, with 7 positions matching TRBD1. From germline, CDR1 is LNHDA and CDR2 SQIVND (reference sequence). This CDR3 spans 15 amino acids. The J segment lost 6 bases and the V segment lost 3 bases, leaving 11 bases of the junction unmatched. The CDR3 nucleotides read TGTGCCAGTAGTATCAGGGGGACACCTGGATCCGAGCAGTACTTC. Encoded protein: CASSIRGTPGSEQYF. Combining the CDR3 with reference TRBV19 and TRBJ2-7 gives the whole variable domain DGGITQSPKYLFRKEGQNVTLSCEQNLNHDAMYWYRQDPGQGLRLIYYSQIVNDFQKGDIAEGYSVSREKKESFPLTVTSAQKNPTAFYLCASSIRGTPGSEQYFGPGTRLTVT.

The CDR3 sequence: CASSFSLAGVNTQYF. The CDR3 nucleotides read TGTGCCAGCAGCTTTTCACTAGCGGGAGTCAATACGCAGTATTTT. The gene calls are TRBV7-2 and TRBJ2-3, with 11 positions matching TRBD2. V was clipped by 3 bases and J by 7 bases; unmatched bases: 6. This CDR3 has 15 residues. Germline V gene lookup returns CDR1 SGHTA and CDR2 FQGNSA.

This chain connects TRBV7-8 to TRBJ2-5, with unresolved D. The DNA matches TRBJ2-7 better at its end, which makes the J call doubtful. The germline V gene encodes CDR1 SGHVS and CDR2 FQNEAQ. The CDR3 loop spans 13 amino acids. The CDR3 region has the DNA TGTGCCAGCAGCTTAGCGGGCGCGCGCGAGCAGTACTTC. Its protein product is CASSLAGAREQYF.

The DNA of the CDR3 is TGTGCCAGCAGCCGGGGACAGGTGCTCTCTGGAAACACCATATATTTT. It codes for CASSRGQVLSGNTIYF. The chain couples TRBV5-8 to TRBJ1-3, with 8 bases that match TRBD1. Germline V lookup: CDR1 SGHTS, CDR2 YDEGEE. The CDR3 consists of 16 residues. Losses at the gene ends were 4 bases for V and 0 bases for J; bases not matched to a gene: 6.

The J gene is TRBJ2-1, the V gene TRBV6-5; the D gene is possibly TRBD1 (5 bases). With 2 bases removed from V and 8 bases from J, the gap between germline ends came to 10 bases. The CDR3 consists of 13 residues. Germline CDR1 reads MNHEY; CDR2 reads SVGAGI. CDR3 region: CASSYDEGDEQFF. As DNA, the CDR3 is TGTGCCAGCAGTTACGATGAAGGGGATGAGCAGTTCTTC.

The rearrangement uses TRBV11-2 and TRBJ1-5; the match to TRBD1 covers 7 bases. V dropped 3 bases and J dropped 3; count of bases not matched to a gene: 2. In germline, CDR1 is SGHAT, CDR2 FQNNGV. There are 14 residues in the CDR3. The CDR3 sequence: CASSFTGANQPQHF. DNA of the CDR3: TGTGCCAGCAGCTTTACAGGGGCCAATCAGCCCCAGCATTTT.

The chain is built from TRBV7-2 and TRBJ2-1; 8 positions agree with TRBD1. Germline CDR1 is SGHTA and CDR2 is FQGNSA. V trimming: 5 bases; J trimming: 4 bases; junction bases outside the gene matches: 1. CDR3 length equals 13 residues. The CDR3 sequence is CASSGQGYNEQFF. Written as DNA, the CDR3 is TGTGCCAGCAGCGGACAGGGTTACAATGAGCAGTTCTTC.

This chain links TRBV5-6 with TRBJ2-7, with D maybe TRBD2 (6 bases). Per germline, CDR1 SGHDT and CDR2 YYEEEE. Trimming left V 2 bases short and J 6 bases short, with 15 bases between. The length of the CDR3 is 14 residues. The chain's CDR3 is CASSFGQGLVEQYF. CDR3 nucleotide sequence: TGTGCCAGCAGCTTCGGTCAGGGACTGGTCGAGCAGTACTTC.

The chain carries TRBV4-3 and TRBJ2-5; D is tentatively TRBD1 or TRBD2 (6 bases each). Trimming took off 1 base at V and 5 bases at J, with 11 bases between the two ends. CDR1 LGHNA and CDR2 YSLEER come from the germline V gene. CDR3 length equals 14 residues. CDR3 in amino acids: CASSQAGGQETQYF. The CDR3, as DNA: TGCGCCAGCAGCCAAGCCGGGGGCCAGGAGACCCAGTACTTC.

CDR3 in DNA: TGCGCCAGCAGCTCGAGGGCGGGAGGTTCCAATGAGCAGTTCTTC. It yields the protein CASSSRAGGSNEQFF. This chain links TRBV5-1 with TRBJ2-1; 8 bases fit TRBD2. Trimming took 3 bases from V and 6 from J; bases not matched to a gene: 8. Germline CDR1 is SGHRS and CDR2 is YFSETQ. This CDR3 comprises 15 residues.

Of note for this clone: This sample also contains other DNA sequences that code for the same CDR3. The gene calls are TRBV2 and TRBJ2-3; D gene uncertain. The V gene lost 3 bases and the J gene lost 7 bases, with 11 bases spanning the gap. Germline CDR1 reads SNHLY; CDR2 reads FYNNEI. The CDR3 sequence is 13 residues long. The CDR3 nucleotides read TGTGCCAGCAGTGATCAAAGGGCTCATACGCAGTATTTT. Translation: CASSDQRAHTQYF.

The chain has TRBV28 and TRBJ2-1; 12 nucleotides match TRBD2. V dropped 6 bases and J dropped 7; count of bases not matched to a gene: 10. Germline CDR1 and CDR2: MDHEN and SYDVKM. The CDR3 consists of 16 residues. The CDR3 DNA is TGTGCCAGCAGCACCCCGGGACTAGCGGGCGTTAATGAGCAGTTCTTC. Its protein is CASSTPGLAGVNEQFF.

This chain links TRBV7-8 with TRBJ1-1; D uncertain. CDR1 is SGHVS, CDR2 FQNEAQ, per germline. V was trimmed by 5 bases and J by 4 bases, leaving 11 bases between them. This CDR3 is 13 amino acids long. The CDR3 DNA follows: TGTGCCAGCAGCCTTCAGGTAGGCACTGAAGCTTTCTTT. This encodes CASSLQVGTEAFF.

The V call is TRBV10-3, the J call TRBJ2-5; no definite D call. The CDR3 has 13 residues. Germline CDR1 is ENHRY and CDR2 is SYGVKD. The ends were cut back, 5 bases at V and 2 bases at J, with 9 bases in the middle. Written as DNA, the CDR3 is TGTGCCATCAGTCCCGGACGGCAAGAGACCCAGTACTTC. Its protein product is CAISPGRQETQYF.